A selection of T cell receptor beta chains follows, all from one sample in a study of CD8 T cells in ankylosing spondylitis. TCRdb fed the 5' RACE reads into MiXCR, producing one record per CDR3 protein. The sample yields about 250,000 distinct CDR3 sequences, under 12% seen once. Sequenced material: blood, either unsorted or a sorted T cell fraction (not recorded which). These receptors all stem from a male donor with ankylosing spondylitis or in good health (not recorded which). Each CDR3 is given with its conserved first and last residue. Fields, in order: D gene, V gene, clone size, J gene, CDR3 DNA, CDR3 protein. A D gene is named only where the DNA matches it firmly. Where a row states a size, it is once, few, many or the class of an expanded clone; other rows omit it.

D gene: -
V gene: TRBV6-2/TRBV6-3
clone size: few
J gene: TRBJ1-5
CDR3 DNA: TGTGCCAGCAGTTACCAGGGGTTTAGCAATCAGCCCCAGCATTTT
CDR3 protein: CASSYQGFSNQPQHF

D gene: -
V gene: TRBV2
clone size: many
J gene: TRBJ2-2
CDR3 DNA: TGTGCCAGCAGGGACTCCGGGGCCTACACCGGGGAGCTGTTTTTT
CDR3 protein: CASRDSGAYTGELFF

D gene: -
V gene: TRBV7-2
clone size: -
J gene: TRBJ1-3
CDR3 DNA: TGTGCCAGCAGCTTTAAGGTTGACTCTGGAAACACCATATATTTT
CDR3 protein: CASSFKVDSGNTIYF

D gene: -
V gene: TRBV5-1
clone size: many
J gene: TRBJ1-6
CDR3 DNA: TGCGCCAGCAGCCCGGGGGGGACCTATAATTCACCCCTCCACTTT
CDR3 protein: CASSPGGTYNSPLHF

D gene: -
V gene: TRBV10-3
clone size: many
J gene: TRBJ2-5
CDR3 DNA: TGTGCCATCAGTGACACGCTCCAAGAGACCCAGTACTTC
CDR3 protein: CAISDTLQETQYF

D gene: -
V gene: TRBV5-1
clone size: few
J gene: TRBJ2-5
CDR3 DNA: TGCGCCAGCAGCTCACAAGAGGCCCAGTACTTC
CDR3 protein: CASSSQEAQYF

D gene: TRBD2
V gene: TRBV27
clone size: -
J gene: TRBJ2-5
CDR3 DNA: TGTGCCGGCAGTTTATCTCTGGGAGTGGGAGGGGAGACCCAGTACTTC
CDR3 protein: CAGSLSLGVGGETQYF

D gene: TRBD2
V gene: TRBV30
clone size: many
J gene: TRBJ2-7
CDR3 DNA: TGTGCCTGGAGTGGGGGACTAGCGTTTGGGTACGAGCAGTACTTC
CDR3 protein: CAWSGGLAFGYEQYF

D gene: -
V gene: TRBV7-8
clone size: many
J gene: TRBJ2-3
CDR3 DNA: TGTGCCAGCAGCTCACCCAACCGACTTTTGGATACGCAGTATTTT
CDR3 protein: CASSSPNRLLDTQYF

D gene: -
V gene: TRBV7-9
clone size: -
J gene: TRBJ2-7
CDR3 DNA: TGTGCCAGCAGCCCCCCGGTGGGTGCGGGGTCTGCCTACGAGCAGTACTTC
CDR3 protein: CASSPPVGAGSAYEQYF

D gene: -
V gene: TRBV3-1
clone size: -
J gene: TRBJ2-1
CDR3 DNA: TGTGCCAGCAGCCGGTTGTCCTATGAGCAGTTCTTC
CDR3 protein: CASSRLSYEQFF

D gene: -
V gene: TRBV12-3/TRBV12-4
clone size: -
J gene: TRBJ2-1
CDR3 DNA: TGTGCCAGCAGCCGTCATGTTGTGCAGTTCTTC
CDR3 protein: CASSRHVVQFF

D gene: -
V gene: TRBV12-3/TRBV12-4
clone size: -
J gene: TRBJ1-5
CDR3 DNA: TGTGCCAGCAGGGGGGTTGACGACGGCGATCAGCCCCAGCATTTT
CDR3 protein: CASRGVDDGDQPQHF

D gene: TRBD2
V gene: TRBV12-3/TRBV12-4
clone size: many
J gene: TRBJ2-2
CDR3 DNA: TGTGCCAGCAGTCCCCCCGTCCGACTAGCGGTGACCGGCGGGGAGCTGTTTTTT
CDR3 protein: CASSPPVRLAVTGGELFF

D gene: -
V gene: TRBV25-1
clone size: -
J gene: TRBJ2-1
CDR3 DNA: TGTGCCAACAGTGAGCCGCAGGGTGCCGGTTTCGATGAGCAGTTCTTC
CDR3 protein: CANSEPQGAGFDEQFF

D gene: TRBD1
V gene: TRBV20-1
clone size: many
J gene: TRBJ1-2
CDR3 DNA: TGCAGGGCCGCAGGGACAGACTATGGCTACACCTTC
CDR3 protein: CRAAGTDYGYTF

D gene: -
V gene: TRBV20-1
clone size: many
J gene: TRBJ1-1
CDR3 DNA: TGCAGTGCTAGTTTCCGGTTGAACACTGAAGCTTTCTTT
CDR3 protein: CSASFRLNTEAFF

D gene: -
V gene: TRBV5-5
clone size: few
J gene: TRBJ2-2
CDR3 DNA: TGTGCCAGCAGCTTCACCGGGGGGCAGAACACCGGGGAGCTGTTTTTT
CDR3 protein: CASSFTGGQNTGELFF

D gene: -
V gene: TRBV6-1
clone size: once
J gene: TRBJ1-5
CDR3 DNA: TGTGCCAGCACCTTTATTGGGGGGTCTGGCAATCAGCCCCAGCATTTT
CDR3 protein: CASTFIGGSGNQPQHF

D gene: TRBD1
V gene: TRBV6-1
clone size: many
J gene: TRBJ1-2
CDR3 DNA: TGTGCCAGCAGTGAAGTCCGGGGCAGGGGGTCCAACTATGGCTACACCTTC
CDR3 protein: CASSEVRGRGSNYGYTF

D gene: TRBD1
V gene: TRBV10-3
clone size: many
J gene: TRBJ2-2
CDR3 DNA: TGTGCCATCAGTGACTTGTCTCGACAGGGGGAGAACACCGGGGAGCTGTTTTTT
CDR3 protein: CAISDLSRQGENTGELFF

D gene: -
V gene: TRBV24-1
clone size: -
J gene: TRBJ2-1
CDR3 DNA: TGTGCCACAGGGACGTCTTCCGGACATGAGCAGTTCTTC
CDR3 protein: CATGTSSGHEQFF

D gene: TRBD1
V gene: TRBV5-4
clone size: -
J gene: TRBJ1-4
CDR3 DNA: TGTGCCAGCAGCCGTGGGCCGGGACAGGGAAGTGAAAAACTGTTTTTT
CDR3 protein: CASSRGPGQGSEKLFF

D gene: TRBD1
V gene: TRBV4-2
clone size: -
J gene: TRBJ2-6
CDR3 DNA: TGTGCCAGCAGCCAAGTGGGACAGGGGCCCTCTGGGGCCAACGTCCTGACTTTC
CDR3 protein: CASSQVGQGPSGANVLTF

D gene: TRBD2
V gene: TRBV12-3/TRBV12-4
clone size: many
J gene: TRBJ2-5
CDR3 DNA: TGTGCCAGCAGTTTCCCCTCCGGGACTAGCGGGGGGACTCCCCAAGAGACCCAGTACTTC
CDR3 protein: CASSFPSGTSGGTPQETQYF